This note documents a single T cell receptor beta chain sequence. This clone was counted once. The clone's antigen remains unknown. The record has no base qualities; no much larger clone is one base away. Participants in the prospective study were aged about 18 to 95 years, lived in 20 to 25 United States geographic areas, and enrolled through a virtual design. In the prospective study, participants were assigned to cohorts based on the clinical history participants reported in a screening survey and a study questionnaire. Recovered participants in ImmuneRACE Cohort 3 were defined by two consecutive negative NP/OP PCR tests, clearance by a healthcare professional, or resolution of symptoms. Each participant in the prospective study had whole blood, serum and a nasopharyngeal or oropharyngeal swab collected by mobile phlebotomists. Prospective study participants could optionally give additional blood draws and questionnaires over an approximately two-month period. Before DNA extraction, prospective study blood samples were shipped either frozen or at room temperature.

These data come from a study of blood T cell repertoires in COVID-19 (dated by TCRdb to the early 2020s). For the wider study: Collaborator samples came from the United States, Italy and Spain and covered acute and convalescent phases of COVID-19. The material from the prospective study consisted of cDNA or gDNA derived from T cells, B-cell-depleted T cells, or PBMCs. The dataset comprised deeply sampled blood TCRbeta repertoires from subjects exposed to, actively infected with, or recovered from COVID-19. The repertoires were made available in a free public database intended to serve as a resource for research on the immune response to SARS-CoV-2. The samples were drawn from the first 160 participants of the ongoing ImmuneRACE study and from over 950 subjects provided by 6 global collaborators. A de-identified subject ID, COVID-19 status, age in years and sex were almost always included in the sample metadata. HLA class I and class II types, where available, came from metadata supplied by the sample provider rather than from assay-based typing. The research as a whole found: How much clinical and demographic metadata was included differed by source and by participant, and the metadata was provided uncurated.

The CDR3 sequence holds 14 residues, the cysteine and phenylalanine included. The entry retains the CDR3 DNA only, 42 bases that are in frame from base 1. The germline ends are 13 bases apart after V is trimmed by 6 bases and J by 4 bases. Via the germline V gene (reference sequence), CDR1 is LNHDA and CDR2 SQIVND. TCRbeta CDR3 regions were amplified from genomic DNA by means of the immunoSEQ Assay, a bias-controlled multiplex PCR. For the original study's pipeline: Within the assay, amplification of reference gene primers was used to estimate how many nucleated cells each sample contained. To quantify the absolute abundance of each unique TCRbeta CDR3 rearrangement, sequence reads were collapsed and filtered. For each sample, productive Simpson clonality was calculated as the square root of Simpson's diversity index over productive rearrangements. TCRdb's version of the immuneACCESS table is confined to in-frame rearrangements and falls short of the full clone set. An unresolved V gene accounts for under half of the shortfall where checked; the remainder is of unknown origin. Clone size and the V and J calls come from that table; the DNA yielded D and trimming. The table for this sample lists 150,000 or so clones; approximately 82% of them were counted only once. The ten largest clonotypes hold approximately 4% of the sample.

The chain employs TRBV19 and TRBJ1-5, with TRBD1 tentatively as D gene (5 bases match). The clonotype was recovered from a woman aged 50 to 60 who had recovered from COVID-19. Sequences were obtained from PBMCs or T cells enriched from blood (not recorded which). CDR3 sequence: CASSRGGRNQPQHF. The sequenced DNA: TGTGCCAGTAGCCGGGGGGGGAGAAATCAGCCCCAGCATTTT.